This T cell receptor (beta chain) was recovered during a study of T cells after yellow fever vaccination. A universal primer site and UMIs were added as TCR cDNA was made by 5'RACE template switching. Each CDR3 protein is one row after TCRdb ran MiXCR on the 5' RACE reads. This sample has roughly 150,000 distinct CDR3 sequences; approximately 6.7% occur once, and the top ten carry approximately 2.4%. Trimming pared 6 bases from V and 4 bases from J, leaving 21 bases between. The CDR3 runs 15 residues. Per the germline V gene, CDR1 is DFQATT and CDR2 is SNEGSKA (reference sequence). This clonotype was counted many times.

The starting material was CD4+ T cells sorted from PBMCs, obtained 4 to 6 days after the first yellow fever vaccination. The genes are TRBV20-1 and TRBJ1-2, with a weak D call TRBD1 (5 bases). The sequence derives from a man between 18 and 35 years old who received the YFV17D yellow fever vaccine. CDR3 protein: CSARGGKGKSYGYTF. Written as DNA, the CDR3 is TGCAGTGCCCGGGGGGGGAAGGGGAAGAGCTATGGCTACACCTTC.